The 18 T cell receptor beta chains below all came from one sample that was sequenced in a study of breast tumors, draining lymph nodes, adjacent tissues. TCRdb re-derived calls from the multiplex PCR reads in MiXCR, one entry per CDR3 protein. The sample lists 30,000 to 40,000 distinct CDR3 sequences; roughly 36% were seen once. Sequenced: breast tumor tissue. The receptors were sampled from a female donor with breast cancer. Some clones in this sample may be carry-over from other donors' samples.

This clonotype came up many times. The CDR3 nucleotides are TGTGCCAGTATCAAATCCGACAGGGGAGGACCCGGCTACACCTTC. Amino acid sequence: CASIKSDRGGPGYTF. The chain combines TRBV19 with TRBJ1-2; 8 bases fit TRBD1. V was clipped by 7 bases and J by 8 bases; unmatched bases: 15. There are 15 residues in the CDR3. The germline CDR1 and CDR2 sequences are LNHDA and SQIVND (reference sequence).

To note about this clonotype: A junction end diverges from the germline sequence, so it may reflect a read error. The chain couples TRBV5-5 to TRBJ2-7; D is uncertain. CDR1 and CDR2 from the germline V gene are SGHKS and YYEKEE (reference sequence). This CDR3 is built from 11 residues. CDR3 in amino acids: CASSLVYEQNF. CDR3 nucleotide sequence: TGTGCCAGCAGCTTGGTTTACGAGCAGAACTTC.

The V call is TRBV20-1, the J call TRBJ1-2, with 12 bases aligning to TRBD1. The CDR3 spans 14 residues. Germline CDR1 is DFQATT and CDR2 is SNEGSKA (reference sequence). J gave up 2 bases and V 6 bases, and 4 bases lay outside the gene matches. The CDR3 loop is CSAPGTGGNYGYTF. The CDR3, as DNA: TGCAGTGCCCCGGGGACAGGGGGCAACTATGGCTACACCTTC.

This clonotype was counted at least ten times. V and J are TRBV29-1 and TRBJ2-5, with 8 nucleotides matching TRBD2. The CDR3 has 14 residues. The germline V gene has CDR1 SQVTM and CDR2 ANQGSEA. Trimming cost V 7 bases and J 5 bases; bases outside gene matches: 12. The CDR3 protein is CSALGLAIVETQYF. The DNA of the CDR3 is TGCAGCGCCCTAGGACTAGCTATAGTTGAGACCCAGTACTTC.

As to this clonotype: At one of its ends the junction is not consistent with the germline gene, which may arise from a read error. The rearrangement links TRBV5-8 to TRBJ2-7; the D gene is possibly TRBD1 (6 bases). The CDR3 consists of 9 residues. CDR1 SGHTS and CDR2 YDEGEE come from the germline V gene. The CDR3 bases are TGTGCCAGCGGCCCCCGGACAGTCTTC. Translation: CASGPRTVF.

This clonotype was detected ten times or more. The rearrangement uses TRBV12-3 or TRBV12-4 and TRBJ1-5; D may be TRBD1 (5 bases). V lost 5 bases, J lost 2 bases, and 16 bases lay in between. CDR3 length equals 16 residues. The CDR3 nucleotides read TGTGCCAGCAGTGAAACCGGGGACCTCGGCAATCAGCCCCAGCATTTT. Its translation is CASSETGDLGNQPQHF.

The chain carries TRBV28 and TRBJ2-3; D perhaps matches TRBD1 (5 bases). CDR1 is MDHEN, CDR2 SYDVKM, per germline. The CDR3 runs 18 residues. Trimming took off 2 bases at V and 0 bases at J, with 18 bases between the two ends. The DNA for the CDR3 is TGTGCCAGCAGTTTAGACCCCTCCAAAGGGGCTAGCACAGATACGCAGTATTTT. Translated: CASSLDPSKGASTDTQYF.

This clonotype showed up many times. J is TRBJ2-7 and V is TRBV19, with D possibly being TRBD2 (5 bases). This CDR3 has 15 residues. Trimming took 4 bases from V and 5 from J, leaving 18 bases between them. CDR1 is LNHDA, CDR2 SQIVND, per germline (reference sequence). The CDR3 sequence: CASSTRDAGGNEQYF. Written as DNA, the CDR3 is TGTGCCAGTAGTACACGAGACGCGGGTGGAAACGAGCAGTACTTC.

This clonotype was observed many times. V is TRBV5-8 and J is TRBJ2-1; 12 bases fit TRBD2. The CDR3 contains 14 residues. CDR1 is SGHTS, CDR2 YDEGEE, per germline. V was pared by 4 bases and J by 9 bases, with 5 bases of the junction left unmatched. The CDR3 DNA is TGTGCCAGCAGCGCTAGCGGGAGGGCCCTTGAGCAGTTCTTC. Its protein product is CASSASGRALEQFF.

This clonotype occurred many times. V gene TRBV7-2 combines with J gene TRBJ2-3; 11 bases are a match to TRBD2. The junction had 12 bases not matched to a gene; V was cut back by 3 bases and J by 4 bases. The CDR3 sequence is 18 residues long. Germline V gene data show CDR1 as SGHTA and CDR2 as FQGNSA. The CDR3 protein is CASSFPGTSGSVADTQYF. DNA for the CDR3: TGTGCCAGCAGCTTTCCCGGAACTAGCGGGAGTGTAGCAGATACGCAGTATTTT.

There are many counts of this clonotype. The chain links TRBV20-1 to TRBJ2-3; D is undetermined. The CDR3 loop spans 15 amino acids. Per the germline V gene, CDR1 is DFQATT and CDR2 is SNEGSKA (reference sequence). With 5 bases removed from V and 3 bases from J, the gap between germline ends came to 18 bases. CDR3 bases: TGCAGTGCTTTATTTCGAATCGCGGCGACAGATACGCAGTATTTT. Residues: CSALFRIAATDTQYF.

On this clonotype itself: Likely a read error: the CDR3 ends without its conserved phenylalanine or tryptophan. The limits of the CDR3 on the DNA are not certain, so only TCRdb's listed CDR3 is given. The chain carries TRBV7-9 and TRBJ2-7; the listed D gene, TRBD2, was not tested against the DNA. Per germline, CDR1 SEHNR and CDR2 FQNEAQ (reference sequence). The CDR3 is 9 residues long, counting both termini. CDR3 loop: CSSSSGTTG.

With respect to this clonotype: A read error may explain this, as a much larger clone is one base away. This chain links TRBV20-1 with TRBJ2-1, with no clear D. Germline V gene data show CDR1 as DFQATT and CDR2 as SNEGSKA (reference sequence). This CDR3 contains 12 residues. CDR3 sequence reads: CSALGGYNEQLF. CDR3 sequence (DNA): TGCAGTGCTCTGGGCGGTTACAATGAGCAGCTCTTC.

This clonotype was observed a handful of times. Given a much more abundant clone one base away, this may be a read error. The gene calls are TRBV20-1 and TRBJ2-7, with D perhaps matching TRBD2 (5 bases). The CDR3 has 15 amino acids. The germline CDR1 and CDR2 sequences are DFQATT and SNEGSKA (reference sequence). The CDR3 region is CGAMDFSGSSYEQYF. The CDR3 DNA is TGCGGTGCCATGGACTTCTCAGGCTCATCCTACGAGCAGTACTTC.

The chain carries TRBV6-1 and TRBJ1-6, with TRBD1 as a possible D gene (6 bases). Germline lookup yields CDR1 MNHNS and CDR2 SASEGT. The CDR3 is 16 amino acids. Trimming removed 5 bases from V and 3 bases from J, with 14 bases in between. CDR3 amino acids: CASSQEQGFYNSPLHF. DNA of the CDR3: TGTGCCAGCAGTCAAGAACAGGGCTTCTATAATTCACCCCTCCACTTT.

This clonotype has a count of ten or more. The rearrangement links TRBV20-1 to TRBJ2-7; D ambiguous. Germline-derived CDR1 and CDR2 are DFQATT and SNEGSKA (reference sequence). This CDR3 has 12 residues. Trimming took 6 bases from V and 0 from J, leaving 9 bases between them. The CDR3 DNA follows: TGCAGTGCCCAACCCAGCTCCTACGAGCAGTACTTC. Translated, it gives CSAQPSSYEQYF.

This clonotype was recorded at least ten times. The chain is built from TRBV11-3 and TRBJ2-1, with 7 nucleotides matching TRBD2. CDR1 is SGHNT and CDR2 is YENEEA in the germline V gene. Trimming cost V 1 base and J 7 bases; bases outside gene matches: 13. The CDR3 has 17 residues. This chain's CDR3 is CASSLGWSSGIVNEQFF. The CDR3, as DNA: TGTGCCAGCAGCTTAGGCTGGTCCAGCGGGATTGTGAATGAGCAGTTCTTC.

In its sample, this clonotype was seen many times. The rearrangement uses TRBV6-5 and TRBJ1-6, with D maybe TRBD1 (6 bases). Germline CDR1 reads MNHEY; CDR2 reads SVGAGI. The CDR3 spans 15 residues. Trimming left V 6 bases short and J 7 bases short, with 16 bases between. The CDR3 spells CASSLSPGANSPLHF. The DNA of the CDR3 is TGTGCCAGCAGCCTCTCCCCAGGGGCGAATTCACCCCTCCACTTT.